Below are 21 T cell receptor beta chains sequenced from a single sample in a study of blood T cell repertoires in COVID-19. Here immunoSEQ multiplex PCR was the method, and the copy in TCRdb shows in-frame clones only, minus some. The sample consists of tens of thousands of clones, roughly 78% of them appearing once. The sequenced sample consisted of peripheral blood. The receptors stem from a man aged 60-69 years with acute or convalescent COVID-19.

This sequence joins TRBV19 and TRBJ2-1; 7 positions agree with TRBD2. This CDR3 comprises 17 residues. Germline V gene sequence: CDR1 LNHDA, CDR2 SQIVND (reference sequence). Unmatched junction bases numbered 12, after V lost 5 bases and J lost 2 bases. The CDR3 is CASSVLGVAGTYNEQFF. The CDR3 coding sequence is TGTGCCAGTAGTGTCCTCGGGGTAGCGGGTACCTACAATGAGCAGTTCTTC.

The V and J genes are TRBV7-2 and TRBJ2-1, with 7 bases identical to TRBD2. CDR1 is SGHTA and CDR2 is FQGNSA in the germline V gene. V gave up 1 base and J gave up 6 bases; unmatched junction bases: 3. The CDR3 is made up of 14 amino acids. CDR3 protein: CASSLELALNEQFF. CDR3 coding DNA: TGTGCCAGCAGCTTAGAACTAGCGCTCAATGAGCAGTTCTTC.

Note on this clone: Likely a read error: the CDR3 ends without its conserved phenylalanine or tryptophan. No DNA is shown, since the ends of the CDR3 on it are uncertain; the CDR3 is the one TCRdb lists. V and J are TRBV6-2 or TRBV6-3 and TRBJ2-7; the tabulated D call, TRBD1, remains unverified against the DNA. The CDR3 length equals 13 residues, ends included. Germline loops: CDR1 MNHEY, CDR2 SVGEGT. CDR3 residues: CASSYSNWDRVLI.

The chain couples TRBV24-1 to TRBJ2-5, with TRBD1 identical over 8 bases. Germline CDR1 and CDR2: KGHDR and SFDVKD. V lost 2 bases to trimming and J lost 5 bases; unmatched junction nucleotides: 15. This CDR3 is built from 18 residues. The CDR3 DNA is TGTGCCACCAGTGATTCCCTTAGGACAGGGTCGGTTTCCGAGACCCAGTACTTC. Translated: CATSDSLRTGSVSETQYF.

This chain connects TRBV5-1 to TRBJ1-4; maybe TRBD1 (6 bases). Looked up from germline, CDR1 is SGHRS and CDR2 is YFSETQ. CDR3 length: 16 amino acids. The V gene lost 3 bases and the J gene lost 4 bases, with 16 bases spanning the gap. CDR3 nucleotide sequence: TGCGCCAGCAGCTCTGGACAGTTCACCGGTAATGAAAAACTGTTTTTT. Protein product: CASSSGQFTGNEKLFF.

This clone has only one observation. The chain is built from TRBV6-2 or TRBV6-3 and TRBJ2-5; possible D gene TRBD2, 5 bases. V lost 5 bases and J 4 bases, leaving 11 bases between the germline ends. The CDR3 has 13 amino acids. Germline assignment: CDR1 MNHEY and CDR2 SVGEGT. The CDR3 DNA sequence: TGTGCCAGCAGTACCTATCGGGGAGAGACCCAGTACTTC. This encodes CASSTYRGETQYF.

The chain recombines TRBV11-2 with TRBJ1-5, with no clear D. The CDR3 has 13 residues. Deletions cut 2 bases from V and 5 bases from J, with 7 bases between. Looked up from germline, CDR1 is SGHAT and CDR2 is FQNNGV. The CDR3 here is CASSLIRDQPQHF. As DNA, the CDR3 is TGTGCCAGCAGCTTAATCCGGGATCAGCCCCAGCATTTT.

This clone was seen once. The CDR3 protein is CASSARGSGGGSEQYF. In DNA form, the CDR3 reads TGTGCCAGCAGCGCGCGGGGTAGCGGGGGAGGAAGCGAGCAGTACTTC. V and J are TRBV7-2 and TRBJ2-7, with 9 bases matching TRBD2. Trimming at V came to 5 bases and at J to 6 bases, leaving 14 bases not matched to a gene. This CDR3 comprises 16 residues. Looked up from germline, CDR1 is SGHTA and CDR2 is FQGNSA. Based on the CDR3 plus reference TRBV7-2 and TRBJ2-7, the full variable domain is GAGVSQSPSNKVTEKGKDVELRCDPISGHTALYWYRQSLGQGLEFLIYFQGNSAPDKSGLPSDRFSAERTGGSVSTLTIQRTQQEDSAVYLCASSARGSGGGSEQYFGPGTRLTVT.

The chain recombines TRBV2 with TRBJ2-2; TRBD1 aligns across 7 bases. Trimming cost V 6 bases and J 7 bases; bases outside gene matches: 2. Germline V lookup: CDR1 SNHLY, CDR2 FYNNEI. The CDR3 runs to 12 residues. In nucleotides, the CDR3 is TGTGCCAGCAGAAGACAGGGCGGGGAGCTGTTTTTT. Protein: CASRRQGGELFF.

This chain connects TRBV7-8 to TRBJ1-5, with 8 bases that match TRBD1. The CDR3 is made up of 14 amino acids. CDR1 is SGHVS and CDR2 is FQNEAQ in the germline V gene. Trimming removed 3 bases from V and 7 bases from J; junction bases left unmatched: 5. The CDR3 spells CASSLDRVLQPQHF. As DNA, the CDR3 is TGTGCCAGCAGCTTGGACAGGGTTCTGCAGCCCCAGCATTTT.

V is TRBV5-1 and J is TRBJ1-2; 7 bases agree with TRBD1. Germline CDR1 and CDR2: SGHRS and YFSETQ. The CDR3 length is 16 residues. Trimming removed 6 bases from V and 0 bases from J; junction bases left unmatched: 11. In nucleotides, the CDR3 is TGCGCCAGCACCTCTTATGTAGGGGGCACTAACTATGGCTACACCTTC. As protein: CASTSYVGGTNYGYTF.

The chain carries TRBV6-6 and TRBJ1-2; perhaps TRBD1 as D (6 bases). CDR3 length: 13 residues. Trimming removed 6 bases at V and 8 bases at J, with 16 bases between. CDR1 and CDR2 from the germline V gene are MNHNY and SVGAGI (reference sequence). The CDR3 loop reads CASSRDRMEGYTF. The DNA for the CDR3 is TGTGCCAGCAGCCGCGACAGGATGGAGGGCTACACCTTC.

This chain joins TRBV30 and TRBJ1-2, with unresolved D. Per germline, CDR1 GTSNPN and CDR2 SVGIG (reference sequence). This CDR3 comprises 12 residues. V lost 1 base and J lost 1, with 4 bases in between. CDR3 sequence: CAWSAVNYGYTF. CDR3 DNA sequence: TGTGCCTGGAGTGCGGTTAACTATGGCTACACCTTC. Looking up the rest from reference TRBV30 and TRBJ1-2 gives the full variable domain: SQTIHQWPATLVQPVGSPLSLECTVEGTSNPNLYWYRQAAGRGLQLLFYSVGIGQISSEVPQNLSASRPQDRQFILSSKKLLLSDSGFYLCAWSAVNYGYTFGSGTRLTVV.

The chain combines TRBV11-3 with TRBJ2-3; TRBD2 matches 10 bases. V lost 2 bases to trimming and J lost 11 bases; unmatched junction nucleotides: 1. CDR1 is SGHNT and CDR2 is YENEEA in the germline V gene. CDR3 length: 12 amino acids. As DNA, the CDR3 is TGTGCCAGCAGCTTACTAGCGGGAGTGCAGTATTTT. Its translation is CASSLLAGVQYF.

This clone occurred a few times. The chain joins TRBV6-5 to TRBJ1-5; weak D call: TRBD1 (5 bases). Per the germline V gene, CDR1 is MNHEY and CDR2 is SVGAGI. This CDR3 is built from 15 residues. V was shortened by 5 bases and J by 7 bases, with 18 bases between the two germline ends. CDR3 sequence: CASSRGGALRQPQHF. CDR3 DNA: TGTGCCAGCAGTCGAGGAGGGGCGTTGAGACAGCCCCAGCATTTT.

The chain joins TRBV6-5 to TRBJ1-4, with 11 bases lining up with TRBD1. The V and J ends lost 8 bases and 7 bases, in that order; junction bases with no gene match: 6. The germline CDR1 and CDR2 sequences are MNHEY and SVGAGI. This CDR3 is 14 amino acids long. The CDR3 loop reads CASVPGQGGEKLFF. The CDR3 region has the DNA TGTGCCAGCGTCCCGGGACAGGGGGGTGAAAAACTGTTTTTT.

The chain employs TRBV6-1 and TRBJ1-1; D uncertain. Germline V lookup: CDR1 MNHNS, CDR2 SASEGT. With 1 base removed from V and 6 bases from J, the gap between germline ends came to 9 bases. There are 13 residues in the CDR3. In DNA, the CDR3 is TGTGCCAGCAGTGAAGGCACGCGGCCTGAAGCTTTCTTT. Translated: CASSEGTRPEAFF.

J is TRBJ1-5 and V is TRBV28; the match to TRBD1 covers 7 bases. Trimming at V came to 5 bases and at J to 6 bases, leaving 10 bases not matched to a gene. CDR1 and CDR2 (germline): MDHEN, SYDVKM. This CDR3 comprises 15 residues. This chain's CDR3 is CASSARQGTLQPQHF. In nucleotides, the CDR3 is TGTGCCAGCAGTGCCCGACAGGGTACGCTTCAGCCCCAGCATTTT.

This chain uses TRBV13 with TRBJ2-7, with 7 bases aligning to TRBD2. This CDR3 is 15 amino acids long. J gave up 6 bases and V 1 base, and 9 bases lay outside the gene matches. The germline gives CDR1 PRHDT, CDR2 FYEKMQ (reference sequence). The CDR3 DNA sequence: TGTGCCAGCAGCTTAGTCGCGGGAGTCTCCGGCGAGCAGTACTTC. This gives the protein CASSLVAGVSGEQYF.

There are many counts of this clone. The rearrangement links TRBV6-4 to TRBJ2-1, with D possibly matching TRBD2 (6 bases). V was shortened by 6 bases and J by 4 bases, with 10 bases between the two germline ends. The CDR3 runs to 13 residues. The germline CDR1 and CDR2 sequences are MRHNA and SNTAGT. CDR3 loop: CASSAGLYNEQFF. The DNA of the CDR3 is TGTGCCAGCAGCGCCGGACTATACAATGAGCAGTTCTTC.

The CDR3: CASKRERGTDTQYF. CDR3 coding DNA: TGTGCCAGCAAGCGGGAGAGGGGCACAGATACGCAGTATTTT. The J gene is TRBJ2-3, the V gene TRBV28, with TRBD2 matching 8 bases. Germline CDR1 is MDHEN and CDR2 is SYDVKM. Losses at the gene ends were 7 bases for V and 1 base for J; bases not matched to a gene: 4. The CDR3 is made up of 14 amino acids. Full variable domain (rest looked up from reference TRBV28 and TRBJ2-3): DVKVTQSSRYLVKRTGEKVFLECVQDMDHENMFWYRQDPGLGLRLIYFSYDVKMKEKGDIPEGYSVSREKKERFSLILESASTNQTSMYLCASKRERGTDTQYFGPGTRLTVL.